This T cell receptor beta chain was profiled in a study of post-analysis software for immune sequencing data. The overall study: Relapsing-remitting, secondary progressive and progressive-relapsing multiple sclerosis were all included among the disease courses.

The CDR3 length is 16 residues. CDR1 and CDR2 from the germline V gene are MNHEY and SMNVEV (reference sequence). Unmatched junction bases numbered 8, after V lost 5 bases and J lost 2 bases. Notes on the study in general: Controls' normalized Chao1 diversity significantly exceeded that of multiple sclerosis patients. There were five TRBV segments more frequent in patients than controls, and TRBV5-6, TRBV5-1 and TRBV20-1 were among them.

Carried by the TCR beta cDNA libraries were unique molecular identifiers. A single record per CDR3 protein comes from TCRdb applying MiXCR to the PCR reads. Of hundreds of thousands of distinct CDR3 sequences listed, roughly 45% are singletons. There are a few counts of this clonotype. Its antigen is not identified. J is TRBJ2-7 and V is TRBV27, with 11 bases matching TRBD1. This TCR came from a girl aged 10 to 17 with multiple sclerosis. Sequenced material: blood. The CDR3 loop reads CASSPRDRGTTYEQYF. The CDR3 nucleotides are TGTGCCAGCAGTCCTCGGGACAGGGGGACGACCTACGAGCAGTACTTC.